This TCR beta chain was recorded in a study of cytomegalovirus exposure and HLA in healthy donors (TCRdb year 2017). About the investigation overall: In an earlier analysis of roughly 590 of the donors, 250 to 350 Gb of sequence data and 120 million or so unique TCR beta sequences from about 179 million T cells were reported. Roughly five DR-DQ haplotypes were handled as single units for association and clustering because linkage in the cohort was strong. Alongside the repertoire data, information on donor age, sex, ethnicity and CMV serostatus was compiled. Rather than using new phenotypic data, the later analysis identified candidate immune exposures from TCR beta sequences and from how often those sequences occurred across donors. Of the roughly 400 genotyped donors, 75% to 85% were placed in the genetic ancestry cluster associated with self-reported Caucasian donors. In addition to the first cohort of 650 to 750 subjects, a separate validation cohort of 120 different subjects was used. HLA typing included class I and class II loci at four-digit resolution. Genome-wide SNP genotypes for about 60% of the roughly 700 donors were used in a later genetic analysis, which treated that subset as a discovery cohort. The number of donors typed differed by locus, with about 629-640 for A, B, C, DRB1 and DQB1, roughly 520 for DQA1, approximately 570 for DPA1, and some 470 for DPB1. High-throughput TCR immunosequencing, statistical association of individual TCRs with disease status, and machine learning were combined to predict cytomegalovirus infection status. An earlier analysis of 587 of the donors applied high-throughput TCR beta sequencing to assess whether each TCR beta V gene segment acted as functional or pseudogenic. The study profiled the T cell repertoires of around 700 subjects by immunosequencing and related them to cytomegalovirus serostatus. Every repertoire in the discovery cohort had been generated on one and the same sequencing platform. The study aimed to test whether cataloging public T cell receptors could reveal signatures of past pathogen exposure. To study patterns of TCR occurrence, a later analysis re-analyzed previously published TCR beta repertoires from 500 to 850 donors and added high-resolution HLA genotyping. Across 300 to 500 genotyped donors of the cohort, an average of about 240,000 unique TCR beta nucleotide sequences per donor were sequenced, and roughly 20% of those sequences were non-productive. An early release that covered more than 550 HLA-typed donors contained approximately 300 gigabases of sequencing data and tens of millions of unique TCR sequences.

The CDR3, from cysteine to phenylalanine, totals 13 residues. CDR3 DNA only is kept here, 39 bases in frame from base 1. In the germline V gene (reference sequence), CDR1 corresponds to MNHEY and CDR2 to SMNVEV. Trimming costs V 4 bases and J 5 bases, and their ends lie 12 bases apart. Library preparation employed the immunoSEQ multiplex PCR assay. A mixture of 60 forward primers for TCR Vbeta segments and 13 reverse primers for TCR Jbeta segments was used in the multiplex PCR. The CDR3 region of rearranged TCR beta genes was amplified from genomic DNA with a multiplex PCR assay. Amplified TCR beta libraries were sequenced as 87-base-pair reads on the Illumina HiSeq System. Per the authors' processing: A later analysis counted about 80 million unique TCR beta chains across the 500 to 850 repertoires, and about 10 million of these chains were shared by at least two donors. To remove PCR and sequencing errors, raw reads were error-corrected and collapsed into unique sequences using a nearest-neighbor algorithm that merged closely related sequences. To assign V, D and J gene segments, CDR3 sequences were aligned to IMGT reference sequences. Each retained sequence needed at least a six-nucleotide match to both a V gene segment and a J gene segment. A rearrangement was called productive if the CDR3 had no stop codons and remained in frame with V and J, and every other rearrangement was called non-productive. Following IMGT convention, CDR3 was defined as the stretch from the second conserved V-encoded cysteine up to the conserved J-encoded phenylalanine. The earlier analysis of some 600 of the donors excluded sequences that lacked an unambiguous match to a single V gene segment. In an earlier analysis of almost 600 of the donors, a V segment was called functional when productive rearrangements were above 56.7%, and segregating when the standard deviation between donors exceeded 5%. A statistical classification framework was built to diagnose cytomegalovirus status from the catalog of TCR beta chain sequences. A later analysis assigned V and J genes by comparing TCR nucleotide sequences with IMGT/GENE-DB human TR gene sequences. In a later analysis, CDR3 sequences and most-parsimonious VDJ recombination scenarios were assigned using the TCRdist pipeline. In a later analysis, each TCR beta chain was defined by its CDR3 amino acid sequence together with its V-gene family, and reads without a unique V-gene family were excluded. In a later analysis, several hundred highly shared, low-generation-probability nucleotide sequences were removed to address suspected cross-contamination and a sequencing artifact. A later analysis calculated a clonal expansion index for each public chain from normalized within-repertoire ranks of inferred template counts. In a later analysis, generation probabilities were computed with a VDJ recombination model fitted to out-of-frame rearrangements, and the resulting probabilities were checked against IGoR. In a later analysis, hypergeometric tests were used to score TCR-TCR, TCR-HLA and TCR-CMV co-occurrence, with a repertoire-size bias correction applied to TCR pairs. False discovery rates were estimated in a later analysis by permuting HLA or CMV assignments 20 times. In a later analysis, co-occurring TCRs were grouped using DBSCAN, and TCRdist sequence similarity was added for clustering within HLA-allele-positive subsets. Co-occurrence clustering excluded repertoires with fewer than 30,000 or more than 120,000 public chains, plus five with anomalous nucleotide sharing. In TCRdb, the immuneACCESS table is reduced to in-frame sequences with V and J assigned. These tables do not hold every clone; where another copy was compared, an unresolved V gene accounts for under half, and the others remain unexplained. D and trimming come from the DNA, and the V and J calls and clone size come from that table. This sample comprises roughly 100,000 clones, 80% of them detected only once. The ten biggest clones cover approximately 7.2% of the sample.

The cohort consisted of 670 or so healthy bone marrow donors. At the time of sampling, every cohort member was nominally healthy, though immune exposures that went unrecorded were likely present. The donor was CMV seropositive and belonged to the group of about 290 seropositive cohort members. Each donor provided a peripheral blood sample, and peripheral blood mononuclear cells were used for TCR beta sequencing. Genomic DNA was extracted from the blood cell samples with the Qiagen DNeasy Blood Extraction Kit. For this clone: The antigen this receptor binds is unknown. No base-level quality is on record; no much larger clone is a single base apart.

Broad study findings and their caveats: The sequencing pipeline was judged likely to have produced a cluster of highly shared sequence variants as a technical artifact. In this cohort, only TCR beta chains were sequenced, and detectable features were limited by the absence of alpha or paired-chain data. A later analysis found that HLA-associated TCR beta chains were more clonally expanded and had lower generation probabilities than equally common non-associated chains. Across donors, most TCR sequences were observed very rarely, whereas some public TCRs were present in many individuals. The presence/absence analyses assumed that sequencing depth was roughly uniform across donors, and that assumption may not be true. When HLA alleles, especially DR and DQ, strongly co-occurred, attributing TCR associations to individual alleles was difficult. It was suggested by the authors that the approach could potentially be generalized to other disease states and immunological phenotypes. In vitro tests confirmed that three of the cytomegalovirus-associated TCR beta chains recognize cytomegalovirus antigens. Approximately 16 rarely observed V segments, including chromosome 9 orphons, were excluded from the earlier analysis of 550 to 700 of the donors because counts were too low. In a later analysis, several top co-occurrence clusters were reported to appear linked to parvovirus B19, influenza, CMV and Epstein-Barr virus. In a later analysis, the rate of TCR association differed among HLA loci, with DRB1 alleles having the most associated TCRs and HLA-C alleles having the fewest. In the study, 164 TCR beta chains were listed as associated with cytomegalovirus. A further reported finding was that TCR beta sequences accurately predicted the HLA-A and HLA-B alleles for most subjects in the first cohort. A later analysis found that most CMV-associated TCR beta chains appeared HLA-restricted, with HLA associations seemingly driven largely by CMV exposure. In an earlier analysis of 587 of the donors, most TCR beta V segments appeared in productive rearrangements about 87% or about 30% of the time, broadly matching IMGT annotations. V-gene and J-gene trimming of TCR beta chains was associated with a missense DCLRE1C variant in a later genetic analysis, and the association was replicated in an independent cohort. Immune exposure information for the cohort was limited to CMV serostatus. Correlated functional status among segregating V segments might reflect linkage disequilibrium, but an unknown experimental factor could not be ruled out. In both the original and validation cohorts, the classifier was reported to diagnose cytomegalovirus status with high specificity and sensitivity. Because HLA typing was missing for some donors at each locus, association tests included only the typed subset. Compared with the roughly 670-donor mean, donors in an Asian-associated ancestry cluster had fewer N-insertions in productive TCRs, according to a later genetic analysis. Because the 87-base-pair reads could not distinguish some IMGT-functional V segments, including TRBV6-2 and TRBV6-3, those segments were excluded. A later analysis associated 17,000 or so TCR beta sequences with specific HLA alleles at a false discovery rate of 0.05.

Sequencing was performed on PBMCs. This clonotype was sampled from a man younger than 40 in good health and CMV-seropositive. The rearranged chain carries TRBV27 and TRBJ2-7; 5 matching bases give a weak D call of TRBD2. The CDR3 corresponds to CASSSLGGHEQYF. The DNA sequence reads TGTGCCAGCAGTTCCCTTGGAGGCCACGAGCAGTACTTC.